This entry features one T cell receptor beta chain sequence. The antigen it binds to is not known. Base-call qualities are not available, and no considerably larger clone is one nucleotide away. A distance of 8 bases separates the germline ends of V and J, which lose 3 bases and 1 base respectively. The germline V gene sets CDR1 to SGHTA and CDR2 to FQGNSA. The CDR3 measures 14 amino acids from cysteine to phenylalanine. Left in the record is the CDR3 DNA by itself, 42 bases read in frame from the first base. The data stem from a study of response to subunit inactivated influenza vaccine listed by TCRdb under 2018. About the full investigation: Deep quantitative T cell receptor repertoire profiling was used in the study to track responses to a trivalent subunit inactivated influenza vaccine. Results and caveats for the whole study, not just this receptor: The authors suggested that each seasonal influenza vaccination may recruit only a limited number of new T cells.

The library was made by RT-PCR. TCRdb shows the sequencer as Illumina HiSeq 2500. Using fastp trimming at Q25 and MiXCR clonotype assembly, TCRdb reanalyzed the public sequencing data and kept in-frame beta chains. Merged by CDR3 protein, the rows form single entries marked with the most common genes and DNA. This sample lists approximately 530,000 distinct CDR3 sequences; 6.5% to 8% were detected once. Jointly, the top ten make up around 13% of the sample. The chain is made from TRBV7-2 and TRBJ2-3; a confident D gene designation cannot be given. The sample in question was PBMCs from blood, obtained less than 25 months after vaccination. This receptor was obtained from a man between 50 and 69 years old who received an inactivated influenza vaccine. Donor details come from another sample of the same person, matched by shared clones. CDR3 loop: CASSFGPGTDTQYF. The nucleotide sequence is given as TGTGCCAGCAGCTTTGGACCAGGCACAGATACGCAGTATTTT.